This T cell receptor beta chain is drawn from a study of T cell responses to AZD1222 COVID-19 vaccine. Germline V lookup: CDR1 LNHDA, CDR2 SQIVND (reference sequence). The CDR3 consists of 14 residues. Deletions cut 6 bases from V and 0 bases from J, with 8 bases between. The data were produced by immunoSEQ multiplex PCR, yet TCRdb's version contains in-frame clones alone and is incomplete. The data show more than 95,000 clones, with around nine tenths seen just once and over 7.5% held by the top ten. The chain links TRBV19 to TRBJ1-4; the D gene is possibly TRBD1 (5 bases). The specimen was peripheral blood, collected on day 0 of AZD1222 vaccination. The clonotype was recovered from an adult in good health. This CDR3 reads CASRGLATNEKLFF. The CDR3 DNA follows: TGTGCCAGTAGGGGGCTAGCAACTAATGAAAAACTGTTTTTT.